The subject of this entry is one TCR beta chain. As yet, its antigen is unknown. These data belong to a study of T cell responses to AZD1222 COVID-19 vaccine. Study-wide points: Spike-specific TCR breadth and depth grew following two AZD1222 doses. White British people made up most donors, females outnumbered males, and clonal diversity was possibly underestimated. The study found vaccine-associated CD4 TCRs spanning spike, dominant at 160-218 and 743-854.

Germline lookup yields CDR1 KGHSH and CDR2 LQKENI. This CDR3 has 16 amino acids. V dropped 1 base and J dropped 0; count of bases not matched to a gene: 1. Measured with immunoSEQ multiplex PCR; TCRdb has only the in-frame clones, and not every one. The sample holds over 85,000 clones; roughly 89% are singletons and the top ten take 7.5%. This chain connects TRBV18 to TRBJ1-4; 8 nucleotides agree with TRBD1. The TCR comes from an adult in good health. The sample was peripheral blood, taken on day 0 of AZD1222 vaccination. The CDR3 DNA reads TGTGCCAGCTCACCACAACAGGGGGCAACTAATGAAAAACTGTTTTTT. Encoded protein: CASSPQQGATNEKLFF.